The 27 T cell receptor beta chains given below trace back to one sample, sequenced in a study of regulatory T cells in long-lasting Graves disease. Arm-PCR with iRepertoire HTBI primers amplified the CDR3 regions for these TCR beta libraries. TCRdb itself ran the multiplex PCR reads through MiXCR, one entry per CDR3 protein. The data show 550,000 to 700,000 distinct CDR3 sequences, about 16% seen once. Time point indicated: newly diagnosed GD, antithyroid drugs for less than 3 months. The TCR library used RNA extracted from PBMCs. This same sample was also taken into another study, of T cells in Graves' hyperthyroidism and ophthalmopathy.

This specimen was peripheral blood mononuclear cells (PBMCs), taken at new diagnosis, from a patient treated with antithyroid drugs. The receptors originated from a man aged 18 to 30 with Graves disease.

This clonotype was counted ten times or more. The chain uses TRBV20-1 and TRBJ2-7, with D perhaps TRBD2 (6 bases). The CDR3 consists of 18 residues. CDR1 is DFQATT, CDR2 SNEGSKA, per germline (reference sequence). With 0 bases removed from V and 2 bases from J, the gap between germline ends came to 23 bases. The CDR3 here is CSARDLQGSAGLAYEQYF. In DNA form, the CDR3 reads TGCAGTGCTAGAGATTTGCAGGGAAGCGCGGGACTCGCCTACGAGCAGTACTTC.

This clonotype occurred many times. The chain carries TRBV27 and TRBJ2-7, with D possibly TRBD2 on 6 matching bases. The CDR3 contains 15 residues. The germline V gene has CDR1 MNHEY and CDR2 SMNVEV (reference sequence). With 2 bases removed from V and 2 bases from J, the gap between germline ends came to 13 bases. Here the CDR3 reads CASSLRVGGAYEQYF. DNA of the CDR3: TGTGCCAGCAGTTTAAGAGTCGGAGGGGCCTACGAGCAGTACTTC.

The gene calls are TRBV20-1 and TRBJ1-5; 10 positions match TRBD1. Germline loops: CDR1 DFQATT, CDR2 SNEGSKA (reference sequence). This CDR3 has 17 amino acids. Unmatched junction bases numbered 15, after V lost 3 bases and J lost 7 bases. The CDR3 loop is CSARNWDRGPVSQPQHF. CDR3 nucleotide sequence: TGCAGTGCTAGGAATTGGGACAGGGGTCCGGTCAGCCAGCCCCAGCATTTT.

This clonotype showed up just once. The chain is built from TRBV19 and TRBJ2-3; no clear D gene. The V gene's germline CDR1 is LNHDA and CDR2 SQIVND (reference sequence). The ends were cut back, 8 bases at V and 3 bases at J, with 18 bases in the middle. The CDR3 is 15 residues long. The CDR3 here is CASRNQEWGTDTQYF. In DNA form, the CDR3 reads TGTGCCAGTCGAAACCAGGAGTGGGGAACAGATACGCAGTATTTT. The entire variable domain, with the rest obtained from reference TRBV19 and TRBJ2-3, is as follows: DGGITQSPKYLFRKEGQNVTLSCEQNLNHDAMYWYRQDPGQGLRLIYYSQIVNDFQKGDIAEGYSVSREKKESFPLTVTSAQKNPTAFYLCASRNQEWGTDTQYFGPGTRLTVL.

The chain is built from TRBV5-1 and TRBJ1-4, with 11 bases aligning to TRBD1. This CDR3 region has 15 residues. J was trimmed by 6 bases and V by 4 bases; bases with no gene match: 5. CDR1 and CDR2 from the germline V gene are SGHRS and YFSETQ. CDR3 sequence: CASSPDRGPDEKLFF. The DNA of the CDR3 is TGCGCCAGCAGCCCGGACAGGGGGCCGGATGAAAAACTGTTTTTT.

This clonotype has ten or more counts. DNA of the CDR3: TGCAGTGCCCCCCTTAGCGGGAGAGCCTACAATGAGCAGTTCTTC. As protein: CSAPLSGRAYNEQFF. The chain uses TRBV20-1 and TRBJ2-1, with 9 positions matching TRBD2. J gave up 2 bases and V 6 bases, and 8 bases lay outside the gene matches. CDR1 and CDR2 (germline): DFQATT, SNEGSKA (reference sequence). The CDR3 is 15 residues long.

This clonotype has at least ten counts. As DNA, the CDR3 is TGCAGTGCTGGGACTAGCGGGAATCGTATTGAGCAGTTCTTC. As protein: CSAGTSGNRIEQFF. The gene calls are TRBV20-1 and TRBJ2-1; TRBD2 matches at 13 bases. Germline CDR1 DFQATT, CDR2 SNEGSKA (reference sequence). Unmatched junction bases numbered 7, after V lost 5 bases and J lost 9 bases. The CDR3 sequence is 14 residues long.

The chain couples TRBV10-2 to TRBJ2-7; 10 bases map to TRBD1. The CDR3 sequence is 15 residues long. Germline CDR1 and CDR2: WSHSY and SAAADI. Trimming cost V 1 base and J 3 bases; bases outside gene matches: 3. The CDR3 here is CASSEFGQGDYEQYF. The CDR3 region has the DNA TGCGCCAGCAGTGAGTTTGGACAGGGGGACTACGAGCAGTACTTC.

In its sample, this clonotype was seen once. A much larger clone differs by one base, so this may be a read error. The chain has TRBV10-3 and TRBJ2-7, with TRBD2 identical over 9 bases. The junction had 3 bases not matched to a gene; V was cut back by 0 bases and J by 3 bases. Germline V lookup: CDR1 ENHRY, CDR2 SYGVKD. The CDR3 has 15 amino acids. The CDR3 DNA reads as TGTGCCATCAGTGAGTCCGGACTAGCGAACTACGAGCAGTACTTC. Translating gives CAISESGLANYEQYF.

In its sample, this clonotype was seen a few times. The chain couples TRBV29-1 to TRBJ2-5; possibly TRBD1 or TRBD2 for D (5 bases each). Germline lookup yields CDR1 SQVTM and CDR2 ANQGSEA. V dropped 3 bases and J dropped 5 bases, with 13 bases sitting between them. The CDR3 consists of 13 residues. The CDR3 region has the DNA TGCAGCGTTGATTTCAACGAGGGGGAGACCCAGTACTTC. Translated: CSVDFNEGETQYF.

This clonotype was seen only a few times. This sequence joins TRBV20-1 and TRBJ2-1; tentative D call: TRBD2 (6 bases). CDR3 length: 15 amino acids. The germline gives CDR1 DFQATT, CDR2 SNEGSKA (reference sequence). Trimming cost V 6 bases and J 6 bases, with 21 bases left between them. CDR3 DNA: TGCAGTGCGGACCCCGCCACGGGAGTATCCAATGAGCAGTTCTTC. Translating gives CSADPATGVSNEQFF.

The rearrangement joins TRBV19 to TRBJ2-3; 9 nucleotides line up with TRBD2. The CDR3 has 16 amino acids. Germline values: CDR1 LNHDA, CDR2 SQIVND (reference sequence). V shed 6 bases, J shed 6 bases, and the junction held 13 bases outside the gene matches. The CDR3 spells CASSRPGSGSADTQYF. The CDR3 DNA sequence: TGTGCCAGTAGCCGCCCCGGTAGCGGGAGCGCGGATACGCAGTATTTT.

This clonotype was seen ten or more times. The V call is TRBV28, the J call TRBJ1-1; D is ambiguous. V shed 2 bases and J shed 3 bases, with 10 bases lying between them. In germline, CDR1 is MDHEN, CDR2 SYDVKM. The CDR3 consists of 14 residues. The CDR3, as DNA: TGTGCCAGCAGTTTACTCAGTGAGCACACTGAAGCTTTCTTT. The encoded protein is CASSLLSEHTEAFF.

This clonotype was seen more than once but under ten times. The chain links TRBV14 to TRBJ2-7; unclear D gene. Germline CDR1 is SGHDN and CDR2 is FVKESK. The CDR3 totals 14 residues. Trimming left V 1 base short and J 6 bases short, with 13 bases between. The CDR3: CASSQAYSAAEQYF. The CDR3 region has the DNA TGTGCCAGCAGCCAAGCATACTCCGCGGCCGAGCAGTACTTC.

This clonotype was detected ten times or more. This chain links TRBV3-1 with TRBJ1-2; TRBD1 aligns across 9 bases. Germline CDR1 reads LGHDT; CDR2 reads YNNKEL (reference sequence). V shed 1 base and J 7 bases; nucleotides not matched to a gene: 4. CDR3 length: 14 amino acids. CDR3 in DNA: TGTGCCAGCAGCCAAGGACAGGGGGTAGGTGGCTACACCTTC. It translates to CASSQGQGVGGYTF.

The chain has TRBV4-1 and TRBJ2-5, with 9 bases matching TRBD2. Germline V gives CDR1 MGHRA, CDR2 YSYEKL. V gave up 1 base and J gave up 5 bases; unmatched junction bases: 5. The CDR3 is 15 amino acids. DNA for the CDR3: TGCGCCAGCAGCCAAGGTAGCGGGAGTGGGGAGACCCAGTACTTC. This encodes CASSQGSGSGETQYF.

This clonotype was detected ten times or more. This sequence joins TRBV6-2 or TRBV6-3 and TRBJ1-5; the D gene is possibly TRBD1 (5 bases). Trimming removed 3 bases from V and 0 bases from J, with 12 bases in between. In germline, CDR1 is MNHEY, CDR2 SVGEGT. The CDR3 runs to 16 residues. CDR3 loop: CASSYDSPFSNQPQHF. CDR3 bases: TGTGCCAGCAGTTATGACAGTCCCTTTAGCAATCAGCCCCAGCATTTT.

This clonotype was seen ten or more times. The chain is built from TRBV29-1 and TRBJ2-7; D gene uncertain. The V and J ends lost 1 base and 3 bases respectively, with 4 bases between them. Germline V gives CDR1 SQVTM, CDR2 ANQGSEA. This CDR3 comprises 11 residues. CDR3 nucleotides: TGCAGCGTTGAAGCGGACTACGAGCAGTACTTC. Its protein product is CSVEADYEQYF.

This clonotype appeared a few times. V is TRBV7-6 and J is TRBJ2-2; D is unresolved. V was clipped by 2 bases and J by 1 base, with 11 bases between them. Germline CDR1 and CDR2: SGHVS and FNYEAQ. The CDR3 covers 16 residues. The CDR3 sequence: CASSLRAVVNTGELFF. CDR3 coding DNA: TGTGCCAGCAGCTTAAGGGCGGTGGTGAACACCGGGGAGCTGTTTTTT. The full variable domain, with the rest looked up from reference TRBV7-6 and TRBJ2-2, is GAGVSQSPRYKVTKRGQDVALRCDPISGHVSLYWYRQALGQGPEFLTYFNYEAQQDKSGLPNDRFSAERPEGSISTLTIQRTEQRDSAMYRCASSLRAVVNTGELFFGEGSRLTVL.

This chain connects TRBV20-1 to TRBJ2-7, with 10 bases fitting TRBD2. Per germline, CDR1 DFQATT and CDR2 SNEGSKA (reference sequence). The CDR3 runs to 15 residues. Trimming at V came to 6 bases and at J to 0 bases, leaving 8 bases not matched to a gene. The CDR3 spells CSASRASGSSYEQYF. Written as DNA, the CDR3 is TGCAGTGCCAGCCGGGCTAGCGGGAGCTCCTACGAGCAGTACTTC.

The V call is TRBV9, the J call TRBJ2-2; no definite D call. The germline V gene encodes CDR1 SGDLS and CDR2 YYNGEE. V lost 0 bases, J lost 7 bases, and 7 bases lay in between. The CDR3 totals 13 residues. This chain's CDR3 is CASSVVGYGELFF. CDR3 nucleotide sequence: TGTGCCAGCAGCGTAGTTGGATACGGGGAGCTGTTTTTT.

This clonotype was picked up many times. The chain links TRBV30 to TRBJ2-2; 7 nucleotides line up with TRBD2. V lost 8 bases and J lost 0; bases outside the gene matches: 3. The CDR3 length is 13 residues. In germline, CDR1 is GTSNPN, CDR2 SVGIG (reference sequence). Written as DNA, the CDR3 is TGTGCCAGTGGACTAGCGAACACCGGGGAGCTGTTTTTT. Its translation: CASGLANTGELFF.

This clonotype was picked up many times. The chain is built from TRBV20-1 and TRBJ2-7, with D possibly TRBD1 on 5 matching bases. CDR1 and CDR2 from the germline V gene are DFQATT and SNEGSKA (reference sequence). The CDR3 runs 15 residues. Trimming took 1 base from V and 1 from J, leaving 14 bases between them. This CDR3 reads CSARGLREGSYEQYF. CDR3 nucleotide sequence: TGCAGTGCTAGAGGCCTCAGGGAAGGATCCTACGAGCAGTACTTC.

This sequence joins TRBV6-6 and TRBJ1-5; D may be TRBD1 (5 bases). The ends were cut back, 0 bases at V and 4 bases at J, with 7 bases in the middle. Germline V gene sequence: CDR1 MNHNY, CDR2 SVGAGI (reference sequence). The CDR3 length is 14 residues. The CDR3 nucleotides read TGTGCCAGCAGTTACTCGGAGGGGAATCAGCCCCAGCATTTT. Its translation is CASSYSEGNQPQHF.

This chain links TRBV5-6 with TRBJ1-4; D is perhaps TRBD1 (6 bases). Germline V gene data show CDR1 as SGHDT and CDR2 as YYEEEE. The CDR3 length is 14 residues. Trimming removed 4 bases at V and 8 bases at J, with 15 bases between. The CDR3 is CASSQRSRGEKLFF. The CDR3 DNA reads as TGTGCCAGCAGCCAACGATCGAGGGGGGAAAAACTGTTTTTT.

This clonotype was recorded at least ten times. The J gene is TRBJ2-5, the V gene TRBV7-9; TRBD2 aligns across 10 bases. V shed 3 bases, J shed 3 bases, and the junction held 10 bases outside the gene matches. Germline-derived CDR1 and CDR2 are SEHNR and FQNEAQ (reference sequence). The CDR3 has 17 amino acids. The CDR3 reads CASSFPRGTSVKETQYF. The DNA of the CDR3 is TGTGCCAGCAGCTTCCCGAGAGGGACTAGCGTTAAAGAGACCCAGTACTTC.

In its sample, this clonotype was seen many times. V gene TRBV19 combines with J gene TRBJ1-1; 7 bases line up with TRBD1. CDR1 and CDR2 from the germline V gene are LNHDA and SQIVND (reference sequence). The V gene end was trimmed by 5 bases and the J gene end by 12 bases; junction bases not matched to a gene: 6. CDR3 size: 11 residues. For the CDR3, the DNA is TGTGCCAGTAGTGACGACAGGGCAACTTTCTTT. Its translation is CASSDDRATFF.